The 2 T cell receptor beta chains below come from one sample, sequenced in a study of PD-1 blockade in classical Hodgkin lymphoma. The assay was immunoSEQ multiplex PCR, and TCRdb's table has in-frame clones only and misses some. The sample records more than 3,500 clones, around 60% being singletons. Each patient relapsed following autologous stem cell transplantation, and prior brentuximab vedotin exposure differed. The source was peripheral blood mononuclear cells (PBMCs), collected at baseline. Receptors were obtained from a human donor with classical Hodgkin lymphoma.

V and J are TRBV4-1 and TRBJ1-3; 8 bases are a match to TRBD1. V shed 4 bases, J shed 2 bases, and the junction held 4 bases outside the gene matches. Per the germline V gene, CDR1 is MGHRA and CDR2 is YSYEKL. CDR3 length equals 15 residues. As DNA, the CDR3 is TGCGCCAGCAGCCCTCAGACAGGGGCTGGAAACACCATATATTTT. As protein: CASSPQTGAGNTIYF.

J is TRBJ1-5 and V is TRBV6-1, with D maybe TRBD1 (6 bases). The CDR3 spans 18 residues. CDR1 is MNHNS and CDR2 is SASEGT in the germline V gene. V was clipped by 1 base and J by 0 bases, with 16 bases between them. CDR3 protein: CASSEVEGGAYSNQPQHF. The CDR3 DNA sequence: TGTGCCAGCAGTGAAGTGGAGGGGGGGGCTTATAGCAATCAGCCCCAGCATTTT.